This passage covers 5 T cell receptor beta chains from one sample sequenced in a study of shared clonotypes between healthy human individuals (dated by TCRdb to the early 2020s). Receptor amplification or capture employed the immunoSEQ multiplex PCR assay. The table comes from immuneACCESS by way of TCRdb, which keeps in-frame sequences with V and J called. Part of the clones is missing from these tables; in studies checked, under half for an unresolved V gene and the rest for unknown reasons. The table for this sample lists hundreds of thousands of clones; 73% of them were counted only once. 1.5% to 2% of the sample lies in the top ten. The sample consisted of memory CD4+ T cells sorted from blood. Taken with the paper, the label for cell subset or site translates to: CD45RA-negative fraction. These receptor sequences come from a young woman in good health.

The chain is built from TRBV27 and TRBJ2-5, with 11 bases fitting TRBD2. Per the germline V gene, CDR1 is MNHEY and CDR2 is SMNVEV (reference sequence). The CDR3 covers 18 residues. J gave up 3 bases and V 2 bases, and 11 bases lay outside the gene matches. CDR3 nucleotides: TGTGCCAGCAGTTTACGGGCTTCACTAGCGGGGGCTAAAGAGACCCAGTACTTC. Residues: CASSLRASLAGAKETQYF.

V and J are TRBV5-1 and TRBJ2-2, with TRBD2 matching 7 bases. Per germline, CDR1 SGHRS and CDR2 YFSETQ. CDR3 length equals 12 residues. Trimming cost V 6 bases and J 7 bases; bases outside gene matches: 3. The chain's CDR3 is CASTWEGGELFF. CDR3 DNA: TGCGCCAGCACCTGGGAGGGCGGGGAGCTGTTTTTT.

There are a few counts of this clone. The chain is built from TRBV11-2 and TRBJ2-2, with TRBD2 matching over 12 bases. CDR1 and CDR2 from the germline V gene are SGHAT and FQNNGV. Losses at the gene ends were 5 bases for V and 1 base for J; bases not matched to a gene: 2. This CDR3 is built from 16 residues. CDR3 DNA sequence: TGTGCCAGCAGCGCACTAGCGGGAGGGAACACCGGGGAGCTGTTTTTT. Its translation: CASSALAGGNTGELFF. The variable domain in full, completed from reference TRBV11-2 and TRBJ2-2, reads EAGVAQSPRYKIIEKRQSVAFWCNPISGHATLYWYQQILGQGPKLLIQFQNNGVVDDSQLPKDRFSAERLKGVDSTLKIQPAKLEDSAVYLCASSALAGGNTGELFFGEGSRLTVL.

The V gene is TRBV11-2, the J gene TRBJ2-1, with 12 bases aligning to TRBD2. CDR1 is SGHAT, CDR2 FQNNGV, per germline. J gave up 6 bases and V 1 base, and 4 bases lay outside the gene matches. This CDR3 region has 16 residues. Written as DNA, the CDR3 is TGTGCCAGCAGCTTAGTTGGGACTAGCGGGCGCAATGAGCAGTTCTTC. Translation: CASSLVGTSGRNEQFF.

V usage is TRBV19 and J usage is TRBJ2-7, with 8 bases matching TRBD1. CDR1 and CDR2 (germline): LNHDA, SQIVND (reference sequence). Trimming cost V 4 bases and J 3 bases; bases outside gene matches: 8. This CDR3 spans 15 amino acids. DNA of the CDR3: TGTGCCAGTAGTAGGACCGGGACAGGCGACTACGAGCAGTACTTC. Its translation: CASSRTGTGDYEQYF.